Detailed here is one T cell receptor (beta chain). This sample is drawn from a study of blood T cell repertoires in COVID-19. Looking at the study overall: Whether acute or convalescent, the COVID-19 samples came from the United States, Italy and Spain. T cells, B-cell-depleted T cells, or PBMCs supplied cDNA or gDNA.

Germline CDR1 reads SGHRS; CDR2 reads YFSETQ. The V gene lost 3 bases and the J gene lost 3 bases, with 13 bases spanning the gap. The CDR3 length is 14 residues. In the source study's methods: Estimates of nucleated cell counts were drawn from the amplification of reference gene primers. Clones were read by immunoSEQ multiplex PCR, and TCRdb kept only the in-frame ones, dropping some. V and J calls and clone size come straight from that table; D and trimming were deduced from the DNA. Among some 54,000 clones listed, around 83% were seen once. This chain joins TRBV5-1 and TRBJ2-7; possibly TRBD1 for D (6 bases). Sample: peripheral blood. The receptor comes from a woman in her sixties with acute or convalescent COVID-19. The CDR3 region has the DNA TGCGCCAGCAGCTCTGGACAGCTAGTCTACGAGCAGTACTTC. It yields the protein CASSSGQLVYEQYF.